The clone carrying this T cell receptor (beta chain) has a count of ten or more. Diagnostic assessment was based on clinical symptoms, serum thyroxine and TRAb, thyroid ultrasound and orbital computed tomography. V was trimmed by 5 bases and J by 3 bases, leaving 13 bases between them. This CDR3 region has 14 residues. Germline loops: CDR1 MNHEY, CDR2 SMNVEV (reference sequence). This entry comes from a study of T cells in Graves' hyperthyroidism and ophthalmopathy. Amplification of TCR beta CDR3 regions used RNA as the template. When the TCR CDR3 underwent first-round RT-PCR, the HTBI primer set was used. TCRdb recomputed calls from the multiplex PCR reads with MiXCR, one row per CDR3 protein. The sample has 350,000 to 400,000 distinct CDR3 sequences; 19% are singletons.

The V and J genes are TRBV27 and TRBJ1-1, with D unclear. Source material: blood. This clonotype was obtained from a woman aged 18-29 years with Graves' hyperthyroidism. CDR3 bases: TGTGCCAGCAGTGGCCGTACAGTATACACTGAAGCTTTCTTT. Protein product: CASSGRTVYTEAFF.